This T cell receptor (beta chain) was sequenced for a study of blood T cell repertoires in COVID-19. The method was immunoSEQ multiplex PCR; TCRdb's version includes in-frame clones alone and lacks a portion of them. The data contain more than 65,000 clones, around 83% of them seen just once; the ten biggest clones take up 5.3%. The sample taken for sequencing was peripheral blood. The TCR sequence derives from a man aged 45-65 years with active COVID-19.

The CDR3 nucleotides read TGTGCTAGCGGAGGTTTGGGGGAGCTGTTTTTT. Translating it yields CASGGLGELFF. This chain connects TRBV12-5 to TRBJ2-2, with D perhaps TRBD2 (5 bases). The germline gives CDR1 LGHNT, CDR2 FRNRAP. The CDR3 is made up of 11 amino acids. Trimming left V 9 bases short and J 8 bases short, with 10 bases between.